A selection of T cell receptor beta chains follows, all from one sample in a study of CD8 T cells in Susac syndrome. TCRdb re-called the immunoSEQ multiplex PCR reads with MiXCR, one entry per CDR3 protein. The data contain about 120,000 distinct CDR3 sequences, 92% of them singletons. The sequencing sample was made of CD8+ T cells from PBMCs. The receptors originated from a human donor in good health. Each CDR3 is given with its conserved first and last residue. Each record gives: J gene, clone size, D gene, V gene, CDR3 DNA, CDR3 protein. The D gene is left open where the match is weak. Size tells how often a clone was seen (once, few, many) or the class of an expanded clone, and some rows leave it out.

J: TRBJ1-1; size: .; D: .; V: TRBV5-5; DNA: TGTGCCAGCAGCGTAGACAGGAGGGGGGTCGCTGAAGCTTTCTTT; CDR3: CASSVDRRGVAEAFF
J: TRBJ2-2; size: .; D: TRBD2; V: TRBV6-2/TRBV6-3; DNA: TGTGCCAGCAGTTACTCGAATAAGCGGGGGGGCCCGGACACCGGGGAGCTGTTTTTT; CDR3: CASSYSNKRGGPDTGELFF
J: TRBJ1-1; size: .; D: .; V: TRBV29-1; DNA: TGCAGCGTTGTGCAGGGCACCCCGAACACTGAAGCTTTCTTT; CDR3: CSVVQGTPNTEAFF
J: TRBJ2-7; size: .; D: .; V: TRBV5-1; DNA: TGCGCCAGCAGCCGCGACGCAAGTTACGACGAGCAGTACTTC; CDR3: CASSRDASYDEQYF
J: TRBJ1-1; size: few; D: .; V: TRBV7-3; DNA: TGTGCCAGCAGCTTAGGTTGGGGAACTGAAGCTTTCTTT; CDR3: CASSLGWGTEAFF
J: TRBJ2-3; size: .; D: TRBD1; V: TRBV19; DNA: TGTGCCAGTAGTATCCCACAGGGGGTTGGAGATACGCAGTATTTT; CDR3: CASSIPQGVGDTQYF
J: TRBJ1-5; size: few; D: TRBD1; V: TRBV2; DNA: TGTGCCAGCAGTGGACTCGGACAGGCCCCCAATCAGCCCCAGCATTTT; CDR3: CASSGLGQAPNQPQHF
J: TRBJ2-7; size: .; D: .; V: TRBV20-1; DNA: TGCAGTGCCTTGTATGCAGCGGACTCCTACGAGCAGTACTTC; CDR3: CSALYAADSYEQYF
J: TRBJ1-1; size: .; D: .; V: TRBV29-1; DNA: TGCAGCGTCAGGGTGGCGAACACTGAAGCTTTCTTT; CDR3: CSVRVANTEAFF
J: TRBJ1-2; size: .; D: .; V: TRBV12-5; DNA: TGTGCTAGTGGTTTCATGGAGAAAACGCTCTATGGCTACACCTTC; CDR3: CASGFMEKTLYGYTF
J: TRBJ2-7; size: .; D: TRBD2; V: TRBV12-3/TRBV12-4; DNA: TGTGCCAGCAGTAGCAGGACTAGCGGGGAGTACGGGCAGTACTTC; CDR3: CASSSRTSGEYGQYF
J: TRBJ2-7; size: .; D: TRBD1; V: TRBV20-1; DNA: TGCAGTGCTAGAACCCTCAGGGGGCCGGCGAGGGAGCAGTACTTC; CDR3: CSARTLRGPAREQYF
J: TRBJ2-5; size: .; D: TRBD1; V: TRBV15; DNA: TGTGCCACCAGCACGGGACAGGGGACGGAGACCCAGTACTTC; CDR3: CATSTGQGTETQYF
J: TRBJ2-5; size: .; D: .; V: TRBV20-1; DNA: TGCAGTGCTGTAAACTCGCAGACCTCCCAAGAGACCCAGTACTTC; CDR3: CSAVNSQTSQETQYF
J: TRBJ1-4; size: .; D: .; V: TRBV20-1; DNA: TGCAGTGCTAGCGCGTATGCCGCGGACCCCCGCACTAATGAAAAACTGTTTTTT; CDR3: CSASAYAADPRTNEKLFF
J: TRBJ1-5; size: .; D: .; V: TRBV10-3; DNA: TGTGCCACCCAGGGTACGAGCAATCAGCCCCAGCATTTT; CDR3: CATQGTSNQPQHF
J: TRBJ1-4; size: .; D: .; V: TRBV13; DNA: TGTGCCAGCAGCTTAGTAGCGTATAATGAAAAACTGTTTTTT; CDR3: CASSLVAYNEKLFF
J: TRBJ1-1; size: .; D: .; V: TRBV3-1; DNA: TGTGCCAGCAGCCAAGATACTGTGGCTGAAGCTTTCTTT; CDR3: CASSQDTVAEAFF
J: TRBJ2-2; size: .; D: TRBD2; V: TRBV12-3/TRBV12-4; DNA: TGTGCCAGCAATCCTAGCGGGGGGGCCGGGGAGCTGTTTTTT; CDR3: CASNPSGGAGELFF
J: TRBJ1-4; size: .; D: .; V: TRBV12-3/TRBV12-4; DNA: TGTGCCAGCAGTCGGGGTCTACTAGAAAAACTGTTTTTT; CDR3: CASSRGLLEKLFF
J: TRBJ2-3; size: .; D: .; V: TRBV7-8; DNA: TGTGCCAGCAGCCCCCGTGGCGCGACCACAGATACGCAGTATTTT; CDR3: CASSPRGATTDTQYF
J: TRBJ2-7; size: once; D: .; V: TRBV7-9; DNA: TGTGCCAGCAGCTTACCCCCTCAACCCGGCTCCTACGAGCAGTACTTC; CDR3: CASSLPPQPGSYEQYF
J: TRBJ1-6; size: .; D: .; V: TRBV19; DNA: TGTGCCAGTAGGGGGACGAATTCACCCCTCCACTTT; CDR3: CASRGTNSPLHF
J: TRBJ2-5; size: .; D: TRBD2; V: TRBV6-5; DNA: TGTGCCAGCAGTTACGGGGGAGGGAATAGGAAGACCCAGTACTTC; CDR3: CASSYGGGNRKTQYF
J: TRBJ2-5; size: .; D: .; V: TRBV19; DNA: TGTGCCAGTAGTAACACCCTAGAAGGGAAGACCCAGTACTTC; CDR3: CASSNTLEGKTQYF
J: TRBJ1-5; size: .; D: .; V: TRBV6-5; DNA: TGTGCCAGCACCGAGGGGATCGGTCAGCCCCAGCATTTT; CDR3: CASTEGIGQPQHF
J: TRBJ2-7; size: .; D: TRBD1; V: TRBV20-1; DNA: TGCAGTGCTAGAGCTACCGGCGGTCAGGGACAGGTCTCCTACGAGCAGTACTTC; CDR3: CSARATGGQGQVSYEQYF
J: TRBJ1-2; size: .; D: .; V: TRBV7-2; DNA: TGTGCCAGCAGCTTAGAAGGTGGGGGCTCCTATGGCTACACCTTC; CDR3: CASSLEGGGSYGYTF
J: TRBJ1-1; size: once; D: .; V: TRBV10-3; DNA: TGTGCCATCAGTGAGCTTCCGGTGAACACTGAAGCTTTCTTT; CDR3: CAISELPVNTEAFF
J: TRBJ2-7; size: .; D: .; V: TRBV3-1; DNA: TGTGCCAGCAGCCCGACAGAGTTGGTGGGGTACGAGCAGTACTTC; CDR3: CASSPTELVGYEQYF
J: TRBJ2-2; size: .; D: .; V: TRBV6-2/TRBV6-3; DNA: TGTGCCAGCAGTCGGCCCCTGAACACCGGGGAGCTGTTTTTT; CDR3: CASSRPLNTGELFF
J: TRBJ1-5; size: .; D: TRBD1; V: TRBV7-2; DNA: TGTGCCAGCAGCACCGCGACAGGGACTAATCAGCCCCAGCATTTT; CDR3: CASSTATGTNQPQHF
J: TRBJ2-1; size: .; D: TRBD1; V: TRBV27; DNA: TGTGCCACCCTTGGACAGGGGCTGGTCAATGAGCAGTTCTTC; CDR3: CATLGQGLVNEQFF
J: TRBJ1-1; size: few; D: .; V: TRBV27; DNA: TGTGCCAGCAGTTTATCCGCAGGGCGAGGCACTGAAGCTTTCTTT; CDR3: CASSLSAGRGTEAFF
J: TRBJ2-4; size: once; D: .; V: TRBV11-2; DNA: TGTGCCAGCAGCTTAGATCGGCCCGGACCGTGGGTATCCTCCAAAAACATTCAGTACTTC; CDR3: CASSLDRPGPWVSSKNIQYF
J: TRBJ1-1; size: .; D: .; V: TRBV7-2; DNA: TGTGCCAGCAGCTCTCAAACGCGGACTGAAGCTTTCTTT; CDR3: CASSSQTRTEAFF
J: TRBJ1-6; size: .; D: TRBD1; V: TRBV5-4; DNA: TGTGCCAGCAGCTTGGCAGGGGGCCAGGGGAGATCACCCCTCCACTTT; CDR3: CASSLAGGQGRSPLHF
J: TRBJ2-3; size: .; D: .; V: TRBV25-1; DNA: TGTGCCAGCAGGGGGGTGAGCACAGATACGCAGTATTTT; CDR3: CASRGVSTDTQYF
J: TRBJ2-5; size: .; D: .; V: TRBV21-1; DNA: TGTGCCAGCGGGTGGGACCCGGAGGCTGCAGAGACCCAGTACTTC; CDR3: CASGWDPEAAETQYF
J: TRBJ2-7; size: few; D: .; V: TRBV9; DNA: TGTGCCAGCAGCGTAGACGGGGATGCCTACGAGCAGTACTTC; CDR3: CASSVDGDAYEQYF
J: TRBJ1-1; size: .; D: .; V: TRBV21-1; DNA: TGTGCCAGCAGCAAAGCGGGGACAGGTTTGAACACTGAAGCTTTCTTT; CDR3: CASSKAGTGLNTEAFF
J: TRBJ2-5; size: .; D: .; V: TRBV3-1; DNA: TGTGCCAGCAGGCAAAACCAAGAGACCCAGTACTTC; CDR3: CASRQNQETQYF
J: TRBJ2-1; size: .; D: TRBD2; V: TRBV5-1; DNA: TGCGCCAGGCGACTAGCGGGAGAGTCCTACAATGAGCAGTTCTTC; CDR3: CARRLAGESYNEQFF
J: TRBJ1-1; size: once; D: .; V: TRBV20-1; DNA: TGCAGTGCTAGAGATCCGGCGGGGGGGAGGGAAGCTTTCTTT; CDR3: CSARDPAGGREAFF
J: TRBJ1-5; size: .; D: TRBD1; V: TRBV7-9; DNA: TGTGCCAGCAGCTCTACAGGGGCCTCCAATCAGCCCCAGCATTTT; CDR3: CASSSTGASNQPQHF
J: TRBJ1-1; size: .; D: .; V: TRBV4-3; DNA: TGCGCCAGCAGCCAAGCAGTTGCGACCTGGAACACTGAAGCTTTCTTT; CDR3: CASSQAVATWNTEAFF
J: TRBJ2-1; size: .; D: .; V: TRBV4-1; DNA: TGCGCCAGCAGCCAGGATCTGAAGGGGGGTGAGCAGTTCTTC; CDR3: CASSQDLKGGEQFF
J: TRBJ2-1; size: .; D: .; V: TRBV29-1; DNA: TGCACCACCTTGGAGACAACCAATGAGCAGTTCTTC; CDR3: CTTLETTNEQFF
J: TRBJ2-7; size: .; D: TRBD2; V: TRBV7-2; DNA: TGTGCCAGCAGCTTAAGGAGCGGGGTGACCTACGAGCAGTACTTC; CDR3: CASSLRSGVTYEQYF
J: TRBJ2-1; size: once; D: .; V: TRBV27; DNA: TGTGCCAGCAGTTCGGTGGCCCCCTACAATGAGCAGTTCTTC; CDR3: CASSSVAPYNEQFF
J: TRBJ2-7; size: .; D: TRBD1; V: TRBV20-1; DNA: TGCAGTGCTACCTGGGACAGTCCGTACGAGCAGTACTTC; CDR3: CSATWDSPYEQYF
J: TRBJ1-1; size: .; D: TRBD1; V: TRBV20-1; DNA: TGCAGTGCTTCCGGGACAGGGGATTTAGGCACTGAAGCTTTCTTT; CDR3: CSASGTGDLGTEAFF
J: TRBJ1-1; size: .; D: .; V: TRBV7-2; DNA: TGTGCCAGCAGCCCCGGTTTAGGGACTCATGGTGAAGCTTTCTTT; CDR3: CASSPGLGTHGEAFF
J: TRBJ2-5; size: .; D: TRBD2; V: TRBV11-3; DNA: TGTGCCAGCAGCTCCTCGACTAGCGGGGGCCAAGAGACCCAGTACTTC; CDR3: CASSSSTSGGQETQYF
J: TRBJ2-3; size: .; D: .; V: TRBV10-3; DNA: TGTGCCACCACCCACTCCACAGATACGCAGTATTTT; CDR3: CATTHSTDTQYF
J: TRBJ1-5; size: .; D: TRBD1; V: TRBV28; DNA: TGTGCCAGCACCGGGACAGGGGCCAATCAGCCCCAGCATTTT; CDR3: CASTGTGANQPQHF
J: TRBJ1-2; size: .; D: .; V: TRBV3-1; DNA: TGTGCCAGCAGCCAAACAGGGATCCTATACTATGGCTACACCTTC; CDR3: CASSQTGILYYGYTF
J: TRBJ1-1; size: .; D: .; V: TRBV2; DNA: TGTGCCAGCCCGATGTCCGGATTCACTGAAGCTTTCTTT; CDR3: CASPMSGFTEAFF
J: TRBJ2-1; size: .; D: .; V: TRBV12-3/TRBV12-4; DNA: TGTGCCAGCAGTACGGACAGCCACAATGAGCAGTTCTTC; CDR3: CASSTDSHNEQFF
J: TRBJ1-6; size: .; D: TRBD1; V: TRBV6-5; DNA: TGTGCCAGCAGCGGCGACAGGGAGCGGTCACCCCTCCACTTT; CDR3: CASSGDRERSPLHF